The 7 T cell receptor beta chains presented below share a single source sample, sequenced in a study of graft-versus-host responses after intestinal transplantation. For these TCRs, the target antigens are not known. Assay used: immunoSEQ multiplex PCR; TCRdb lists only in-frame clones, some missing. The table shows over 100,000 clones, with 80% to 95% occurring only once. The material sequenced was unstimulated CD4+ T cells sorted from spleen or lymph node cells, taken before intestinal transplant. These receptors came from a human donor who received an intestinal transplant.

The rearrangement joins TRBV4-2 to TRBJ2-1; 10 bases match TRBD2. V trimming: 0 bases; J trimming: 9 bases; junction bases outside the gene matches: 8. The germline gives CDR1 LGHNA, CDR2 YNFKEQ. This CDR3 contains 16 residues. CDR3 DNA: TGTGCCAGCAGCCAAGATGTTTCTAGCGGGAGTGGTGAGCAGTTCTTC. Encoded protein: CASSQDVSSGSGEQFF.

The CDR3 DNA reads TGTGCCAGCAGTGCAGCGGGGATTAGCACAGATACGCAGTATTTT. Translating it yields CASSAAGISTDTQYF. This rearrangement joins TRBV2 to TRBJ2-3; 7 bases align to TRBD2. The CDR3 totals 15 residues. Germline V lookup: CDR1 SNHLY, CDR2 FYNNEI. Trimming cost V 4 bases and J 0 bases; bases outside gene matches: 4.

The rearrangement uses TRBV6-6 and TRBJ2-7; TRBD2 matches 7 bases. The CDR3 has 14 residues. The junction had 7 bases not matched to a gene; V was cut back by 8 bases and J by 0 bases. The germline V gene has CDR1 MNHNY and CDR2 SVGAGI (reference sequence). The CDR3 loop reads CASLGGGSSYEQYF. CDR3 nucleotides: TGTGCCAGCCTGGGCGGGGGAAGCTCCTACGAGCAGTACTTC.

This rearrangement joins TRBV5-1 to TRBJ2-5; maybe TRBD2 (6 bases). Per germline, CDR1 SGHRS and CDR2 YFSETQ. The CDR3 extends over 13 amino acids. The V end lost 2 bases, the J end lost 4 bases, and 9 bases lay between the germline ends. This chain's CDR3 is CASSFQAGETQYF. CDR3 in DNA: TGCGCCAGCAGCTTCCAAGCGGGAGAGACCCAGTACTTC. Variable domain in full (rest from reference TRBV5-1 and TRBJ2-5): KAGVTQTPRYLIKTRGQQVTLSCSPISGHRSVSWYQQTPGQGLQFLFEYFSETQRNKGNFPGRFSGRQFSNSRSEMNVSTLELGDSALYLCASSFQAGETQYFGPGTRLLVL.

J is TRBJ1-6 and V is TRBV2; 8 bases match TRBD1. Germline loops: CDR1 SNHLY, CDR2 FYNNEI. The CDR3 is 13 residues long. Trimming removed 4 bases from V and 7 bases from J; junction bases left unmatched: 0. CDR3 DNA sequence: TGTGCCAGCAGTGGACAGGGGAATTCACCCCTCCACTTT. Its protein is CASSGQGNSPLHF. The whole variable domain, filled in from reference TRBV2 and TRBJ1-6, reads EPEVTQTPSHQVTQMGQEVILRCVPISNHLYFYWYRQILGQKVEFLVSFYNNEISEKSEIFDDQFSVERPDGSNFTLKIRSTKLEDSAMYFCASSGQGNSPLHFGNGTRLTVT.

This chain joins TRBV7-8 and TRBJ2-7; 7 nucleotides align to TRBD2. This CDR3 has 14 residues. Germline V lookup: CDR1 SGHVS, CDR2 FQNEAQ. Germline trimming cut 5 bases from V and 2 bases from J; bases unmatched to any gene: 6. The CDR3 DNA is TGTGCCAGCAGCCCCTATGGGGGGGCCTACGAGCAGTACTTC. It translates to CASSPYGGAYEQYF.

The V call is TRBV14, the J call TRBJ2-4, with unresolved D. This CDR3 spans 13 amino acids. Germline loops: CDR1 SGHDN, CDR2 FVKESK. Deletions cut 4 bases from V and 10 bases from J, with 14 bases between. The DNA of the CDR3 is TGTGCCAGCAGCCTCGACCCCGGCCCAATTCAGTACTTC. It encodes CASSLDPGPIQYF.